A selection of T cell receptor beta chains follows, all from one sample in a study of blood T cell repertoires in COVID-19. The method was immunoSEQ multiplex PCR; TCRdb's version includes in-frame clones alone and lacks a portion of them. The sample lists around 400,000 clones, about 88% occurring once. The source material was PBMCs or T cells enriched from blood (not recorded which). The origin of the receptors is a young woman who had been exposed to COVID-19. Both conserved end residues are part of each CDR3. D genes are given only for firm matches. Clone size is stated in some rows and not others, as once, few, many or a class when expanded.

clone_size j_call v_call d_call cdr3_aa cdr3_nt
. TRBJ2-1 TRBV7-9 TRBD2 CASSPRSGTSSYNEQFF TGTGCCAGCAGCCCACGTTCAGGGACTAGCTCCTACAATGAGCAGTTCTTC
. TRBJ1-1 TRBV19 . CASNDNAQMNTEAFF TGTGCCAGTAATGACAATGCACAGATGAACACTGAAGCTTTCTTT
. TRBJ2-7 TRBV28 . CASSLHGSEQYF TGTGCCAGCAGCTTACACGGGAGCGAGCAGTACTTC
. TRBJ1-2 TRBV27 TRBD1 CASSRTGGDYGYTF TGTGCCAGCAGCCGGACAGGGGGTGACTATGGCTACACCTTC
. TRBJ2-7 TRBV28 . CASREGARAEQYF TGTGCCAGCAGGGAGGGGGCCCGCGCCGAGCAGTACTTC
. TRBJ2-7 TRBV5-4 TRBD1 CASSLRQGAYEQYF TGTGCCAGCAGCCTACGGCAGGGGGCTTACGAGCAGTACTTC
. TRBJ2-2 TRBV11-3 TRBD2 CASSLGLAGGHTGELFF TGTGCCAGCAGCTTAGGACTAGCGGGAGGGCACACCGGGGAGCTGTTTTTT
once TRBJ1-2 TRBV4-2 . CASSQKSTGANYGYTF TGTGCCAGCAGCCAAAAGTCGACGGGAGCTAACTATGGCTACACCTTC
. TRBJ2-1 TRBV6-5 TRBD1 CASSYSRTGLNEQFF TGTGCCAGCAGTTACTCTCGGACAGGGCTGAATGAGCAGTTCTTC
. TRBJ2-5 TRBV9 TRBD2 CASSVGTSGEETQYF TGTGCCAGCAGCGTCGGGACTAGCGGCGAAGAGACCCAGTACTTC
. TRBJ2-1 TRBV7-8 TRBD2 CASSSQRGGGNEQFF TGTGCCAGCAGCTCACAGCGGGGGGGCGGTAATGAGCAGTTCTTC
. TRBJ2-5 TRBV5-1 . CASSLGQGETQYF TGCGCCAGCAGCTTGGGTCAGGGGGAGACCCAGTACTTC
. TRBJ1-2 TRBV7-9 . CASSARQEGYTF TGTGCCAGCAGCGCTAGACAGGAAGGCTACACCTTC
. TRBJ2-7 TRBV4-3 TRBD1 CASSQEGTGYYEQYF TGCGCCAGCAGCCAAGAGGGGACAGGGTATTACGAGCAGTACTTC
. TRBJ1-4 TRBV5-1 . CASSLIGATNEKLFF TGCGCCAGCAGCTTGATAGGGGCAACTAATGAAAAACTGTTTTTT
. TRBJ2-3 TRBV5-5 . CASSLPSGTDTQYF TGTGCCAGCAGCTTGCCGTCTGGCACAGATACGCAGTATTTT
. TRBJ1-2 TRBV4-3 . CASSQEVGPGLSYGYTF TGCGCCAGCAGCCAAGAAGTCGGCCCGGGACTCAGTTATGGCTACACCTTC
. TRBJ2-2 TRBV7-9 . CASSWTTGELFF TGTGCCAGCAGCTGGACTACCGGGGAGCTGTTTTTT
. TRBJ2-7 TRBV6-5 TRBD1 CATFGSTGGFYEQYF TGTGCCACCTTCGGGTCAACAGGGGGCTTTTACGAGCAGTACTTC
many TRBJ2-1 TRBV4-3 TRBD1 CASSREGQGTYNEQFF TGCGCCAGCAGCCGCGAAGGACAGGGGACCTACAATGAGCAGTTCTTC
. TRBJ1-2 TRBV28 TRBD1 CASRYDTGGDGYTF TGTGCCAGCAGATACGACACAGGGGGCGATGGCTACACCTTC
. TRBJ2-7 TRBV12-3/TRBV12-4 . CASSMAHDYEQYF TGTGCCAGCAGTATGGCTCATGACTACGAGCAGTACTTC
. TRBJ1-1 TRBV4-1 . CASSQDWQGWTEAFF TGCGCCAGCAGCCAAGATTGGCAGGGTTGGACTGAAGCTTTCTTT
. TRBJ2-1 TRBV28 TRBD2 CASSYRFPSGDNEQFF TGTGCCAGCAGTTACCGGTTCCCTAGCGGGGACAATGAGCAGTTCTTC
once TRBJ2-7 TRBV7-2 TRBD2 CASSSRIGGSYEQYF TGTGCCAGCAGCTCCAGAATCGGGGGGTCCTACGAGCAGTACTTC
once TRBJ1-2 TRBV18 TRBD1 CASSPDRGETRNYGYTF TGTGCCAGCTCACCCGACAGGGGGGAAACTCGTAACTATGGCTACACCTTC
. TRBJ2-5 TRBV28 TRBD1 CASSYFGTSGQGGETQYF TGTGCCAGCAGCTATTTTGGAACCTCGGGACAGGGTGGAGAGACCCAGTACTTC
once TRBJ2-3 TRBV15 TRBD1 CATSRSGGRGDTQYF TGTGCCACCAGCAGGTCAGGGGGCCGGGGGGATACGCAGTATTTT
. TRBJ2-1 TRBV29-1 . CSVGGADYNEQFF TGCAGCGTGGGGGGGGCCGACTACAATGAGCAGTTCTTC